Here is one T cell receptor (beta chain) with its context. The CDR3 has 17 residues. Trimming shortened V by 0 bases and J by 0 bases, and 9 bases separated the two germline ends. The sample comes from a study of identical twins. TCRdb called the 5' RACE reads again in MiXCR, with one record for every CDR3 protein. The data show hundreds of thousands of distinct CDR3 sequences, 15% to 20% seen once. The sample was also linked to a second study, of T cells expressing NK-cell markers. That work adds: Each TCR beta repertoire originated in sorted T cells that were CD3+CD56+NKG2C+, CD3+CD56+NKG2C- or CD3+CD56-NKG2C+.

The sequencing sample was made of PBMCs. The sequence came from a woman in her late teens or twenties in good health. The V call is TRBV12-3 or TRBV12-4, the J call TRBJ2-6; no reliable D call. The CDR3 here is CASSLAGRVSGANVLTF. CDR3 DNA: TGTGCCAGCAGTTTAGCGGGTCGGGTCTCTGGGGCCAACGTCCTGACTTTC.